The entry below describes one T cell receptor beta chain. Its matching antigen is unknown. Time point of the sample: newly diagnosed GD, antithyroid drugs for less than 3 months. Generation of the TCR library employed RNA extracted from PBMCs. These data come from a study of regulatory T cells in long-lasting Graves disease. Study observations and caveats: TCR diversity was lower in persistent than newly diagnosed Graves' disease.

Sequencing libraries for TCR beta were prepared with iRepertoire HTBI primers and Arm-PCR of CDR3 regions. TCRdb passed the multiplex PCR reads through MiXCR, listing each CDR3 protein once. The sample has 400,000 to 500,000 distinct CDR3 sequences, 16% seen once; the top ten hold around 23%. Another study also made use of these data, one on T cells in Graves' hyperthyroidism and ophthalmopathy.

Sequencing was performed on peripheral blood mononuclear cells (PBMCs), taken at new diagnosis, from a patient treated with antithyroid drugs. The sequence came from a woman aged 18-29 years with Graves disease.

The CDR3 region has the DNA TGTGCCAGCAGTGCCACTAGCGGAATGTACGAGCAGTACTTC. Protein product: CASSATSGMYEQYF. This chain connects TRBV25-1 to TRBJ2-7; 8 nucleotides agree with TRBD2. Losses at the gene ends were 4 bases for V and 4 bases for J; bases not matched to a gene: 6. This CDR3 comprises 14 residues. Per germline, CDR1 MGHDK and CDR2 SYGVNS.